The clone carrying this T cell receptor (beta chain) has just one count. Its antigen remains unknown. The data were taken from a study of T cell responses to AZD1222 COVID-19 vaccine. General study findings and limits: A rise in Spike-specific TCR breadth and depth followed two AZD1222 doses.

TCRdb's copy holds only in-frame clones and misses some; the assay was immunoSEQ multiplex PCR. This table holds roughly 140,000 clones, about 85% found once. Trimming removed 3 bases at V and 1 base at J, with 13 bases between. This CDR3 comprises 15 residues. Looked up from germline, CDR1 is SGHRS and CDR2 is YFSETQ. The material was peripheral blood, obtained after recovery from COVID-19. The chain joins TRBV5-1 to TRBJ1-1; D gene ambiguous. This clonotype originated in an adult who had recovered from COVID-19. The CDR3 here is CASSSGLGGNTEAFF. In DNA, the CDR3 is TGCGCCAGCAGCTCTGGTCTGGGTGGGAACACTGAAGCTTTCTTT.